The source of this T cell receptor (beta chain) is a study of T cell changes during pregnancy in multiple sclerosis. Repertoires were generated with immunoSEQ multiplex PCR, while TCRdb's copy carries only in-frame clones and drops some. The data contain about 80,000 clones, over 90% of them singletons. This CDR3 contains 14 residues. The V and J ends lost 3 bases and 4 bases, in that order; junction bases with no gene match: 0. Germline V gene lookup returns CDR1 SGDLS and CDR2 YYNGEE. Sequenced material: peripheral blood, taken in the third trimester of pregnancy. This receptor was obtained from a female donor with multiple sclerosis, enrolled in a pregnancy study. The rearrangement joins TRBV9 to TRBJ2-2, with 10 bases fitting TRBD1. CDR3 sequence reads: CASSGTGGTGELFF. CDR3 nucleotides: TGTGCCAGCAGCGGGACAGGGGGCACCGGGGAGCTGTTTTTT.